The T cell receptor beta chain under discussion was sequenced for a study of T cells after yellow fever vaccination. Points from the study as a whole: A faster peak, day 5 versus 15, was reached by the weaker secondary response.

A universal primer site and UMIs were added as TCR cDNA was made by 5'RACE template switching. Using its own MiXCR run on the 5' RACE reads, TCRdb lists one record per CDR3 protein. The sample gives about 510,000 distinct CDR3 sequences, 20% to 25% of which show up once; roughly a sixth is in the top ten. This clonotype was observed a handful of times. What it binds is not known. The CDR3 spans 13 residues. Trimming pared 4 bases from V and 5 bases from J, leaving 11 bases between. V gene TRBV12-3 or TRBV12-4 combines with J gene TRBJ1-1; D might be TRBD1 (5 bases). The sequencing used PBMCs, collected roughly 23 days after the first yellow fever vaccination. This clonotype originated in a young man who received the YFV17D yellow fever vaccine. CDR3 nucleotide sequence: TGTGCCAGCAGTTCCGGGGGAACAACTGAAGCTTTCTTT. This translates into CASSSGGTTEAFF.